Shown below are 30 T cell receptor beta chains from a single sample sequenced in a study of Ad26.COV2.S vaccination and SARS-CoV-2 variants. Method: immunoSEQ multiplex PCR; TCRdb's copy keeps in-frame clones and lacks some. The data show fewer than 900,000 clones, with more than 80% seen just once and roughly 1.5% held by the top ten. Sample treatment: over 15 received Ad26.COV2.S at low or high dose, single or two shots; about five received placebo; per-sample allocation not given. Sample collection was performed on day 63 after the first vaccine or placebo injection. This specimen consisted of peripheral blood, obtained in a trial of Ad26.COV2.S vaccine versus placebo. The source is a person between 18 and 59 years old who received the Ad26.COV2.S COVID-19 vaccine or a placebo.

The rearrangement links TRBV12-3 or TRBV12-4 to TRBJ1-6, with a weak D call TRBD1 (5 bases). CDR3 length: 11 residues. Trimming removed 11 bases from V and 7 bases from J, with 9 bases in between. This CDR3 reads CASQGNSPLHF. The CDR3 DNA sequence: TGTGCCTCCCAGGGAAATTCACCCCTCCACTTT.

This rearrangement joins TRBV5-6 to TRBJ2-7; TRBD1 matches 7 bases. Germline values: CDR1 SGHDT, CDR2 YYEEEE. The CDR3 is 16 amino acids. V dropped 3 bases and J dropped 0; count of bases not matched to a gene: 9. CDR3 region: CASSSLPGQSSYEQYF. The CDR3 DNA sequence: TGTGCCAGCAGCTCCCTACCGGGACAGAGCTCCTACGAGCAGTACTTC.

This clone was observed a single time. V gene TRBV5-6 combines with J gene TRBJ2-1; D is unclear. The germline CDR1 and CDR2 sequences are SGHDT and YYEEEE. Trimming removed 0 bases from V and 12 bases from J, with 13 bases in between. The CDR3 has 13 amino acids. Here the CDR3 reads CASSLARLGGQFF. CDR3 nucleotides: TGTGCCAGCAGCTTGGCCCGGCTCGGTGGGCAGTTCTTC.

The chain employs TRBV10-2 and TRBJ2-2; the D gene is possibly TRBD1 (5 bases). CDR1 is WSHSY, CDR2 SAAADI, per germline. V lost 7 bases and J lost 4, with 13 bases in between. The CDR3 loop spans 14 amino acids. The CDR3 loop reads CASTIRTGTGELFF. In DNA form, the CDR3 reads TGCGCCAGCACCATTCGAACAGGCACCGGGGAGCTGTTTTTT.

Comment on this clone: Other DNA variants within this sample encode the same CDR3. J is TRBJ1-5 and V is TRBV7-2, with a possible D match to TRBD1 (6 bases). CDR3 length: 14 residues. Trimming cost V 3 bases and J 1 base, with 7 bases left between them. Germline CDR1 and CDR2: SGHTA and FQGNSA. This chain's CDR3 is CASSFDRSNQPQHF. The CDR3 DNA reads as TGTGCCAGCAGCTTCGACAGGAGCAATCAGCCCCAGCATTTT.

The CDR3 DNA is TGCGCCAGCAGTGGGACAGCCCTGAACGAGCAGTACTTC. Translated, it gives CASSGTALNEQYF. This chain connects TRBV10-1 to TRBJ2-7, with D possibly being TRBD1 (6 bases). The CDR3 is 13 amino acids. Per germline, CDR1 WNHNN and CDR2 SYGVQD (reference sequence). V was trimmed by 4 bases and J by 5 bases, leaving 12 bases between them.

The table lists this clone with a few counts. The rearrangement uses TRBV12-5 and TRBJ1-6, with a weak D call TRBD1 (6 bases). V was clipped by 0 bases and J by 8 bases, with 8 bases between them. Germline loops: CDR1 LGHNT, CDR2 FRNRAP. This CDR3 region has 14 residues. In DNA, the CDR3 is TGTGCTAGTGGTTTGGTAGGGGGGTATTCACCCCTCCACTTT. Encoded protein: CASGLVGGYSPLHF.

CDR3 in amino acids: CASSPLTSLSTDTQYF. CDR3 DNA sequence: TGTGCCAGCAGCCCTCTTACTAGCCTATCCACAGATACGCAGTATTTT. This sequence joins TRBV5-4 and TRBJ2-3; tentatively, D is TRBD2 (6 bases). CDR3 length equals 16 residues. Germline V CDR1 and CDR2: SGHNT, YYREEE (reference sequence). V lost 4 bases and J lost 2, with 17 bases in between. Full variable domain (outside the CDR3, taken from reference TRBV5-4 and TRBJ2-3): ETGVTQSPTHLIKTRGQQVTLRCSSQSGHNTVSWYQQALGQGPQFIFQYYREEENGRGNFPPRFSGLQFPNYSSELNVNALELDDSALYLCASSPLTSLSTDTQYFGPGTRLTVL.

The J gene is TRBJ1-1, the V gene TRBV7-6; 7 positions match TRBD1. The V gene end was trimmed by 7 bases and the J gene end by 6 bases; junction bases not matched to a gene: 11. Germline V CDR1 and CDR2: SGHVS, FNYEAQ. The CDR3 loop spans 14 amino acids. For the CDR3, the DNA is TGTGCCAGCACCGTACCACAGGGGTCTCCTGAAGCTTTCTTT. It codes for CASTVPQGSPEAFF.

The rearrangement uses TRBV6-2 or TRBV6-3 and TRBJ1-2; D call uncertain. Deletions cut 0 bases from V and 6 bases from J, with 14 bases between. The length of the CDR3 is 15 residues. Germline values: CDR1 MNHEY, CDR2 SVGEGT. Here the CDR3 reads CASSYSIGPLNGYTF. The CDR3 DNA reads TGTGCCAGCAGTTACTCGATCGGACCCCTTAATGGCTACACCTTC.

Only a few counts were recorded for this clone. This chain connects TRBV5-4 to TRBJ1-1; the D is unclear. This CDR3 has 15 amino acids. CDR1 is SGHNT, CDR2 YYREEE, per germline (reference sequence). V lost 2 bases and J 6 bases, leaving 17 bases between the germline ends. The CDR3, as DNA: TGTGCCAGCAGCTTTCACCCCGGCCTAGAGGCTGAAGCTTTCTTT. Translated, it gives CASSFHPGLEAEAFF.

The rearrangement links TRBV7-6 to TRBJ2-3; 7 nucleotides align to TRBD2. J lost 0 bases, V lost 1 base, and 7 bases had no gene match. Germline V gives CDR1 SGHVS, CDR2 FNYEAQ. CDR3 length: 17 residues. The CDR3 nucleotides are TGTGCCAGCAGCTTAGGAACCAGCGGGGTGAGCACAGATACGCAGTATTTT. This translates into CASSLGTSGVSTDTQYF.

J is TRBJ1-6 and V is TRBV7-9; TRBD1 matches at 10 bases. Germline V CDR1 and CDR2: SEHNR, FQNEAQ (reference sequence). The CDR3 has 16 amino acids. The trim removed 1 base at V and 6 bases at J, leaving 3 bases unmatched. The CDR3 region is CASSLGGTGVNSPLHF. The CDR3 nucleotides read TGTGCCAGCAGCTTAGGAGGGACAGGGGTTAATTCACCCCTCCACTTT.

The V and J genes are TRBV5-1 and TRBJ1-1, with 9 bases identical to TRBD1. The junction had 4 bases not matched to a gene; V was cut back by 4 bases and J by 0 bases. CDR1 is SGHRS and CDR2 is YFSETQ in the germline V gene. This CDR3 is 15 amino acids long. The CDR3 nucleotides read TGCGCCAGCAGCACCGACAGGGGGATGAACACTGAAGCTTTCTTT. Its translation is CASSTDRGMNTEAFF.

V is TRBV19 and J is TRBJ1-5; 7 nucleotides align to TRBD1. The CDR3 contains 15 residues. Germline V gene sequence: CDR1 LNHDA, CDR2 SQIVND (reference sequence). V trimming: 6 bases; J trimming: 0 bases; junction bases outside the gene matches: 5. CDR3 sequence (DNA): TGTGCCAGTAGGCCGACAGGGAATAGCAATCAGCCCCAGCATTTT. It is translated as CASRPTGNSNQPQHF.

This sequence joins TRBV20-1 and TRBJ1-4; D is uncertain. V dropped 3 bases and J dropped 5 bases, with 4 bases sitting between them. CDR1 is DFQATT and CDR2 is SNEGSKA in the germline V gene (reference sequence). The CDR3 runs to 11 residues. The CDR3 spells CSARRNEKLFF. CDR3 DNA sequence: TGCAGTGCTAGGAGAAATGAAAAACTGTTTTTT.

This clone was detected only once. CDR3 nucleotide sequence: TGTGCCATCGAGTCGTCCCCGGGGACCATATATTTT. Protein sequence: CAIESSPGTIYF. The chain recombines TRBV10-3 with TRBJ1-3; no definite D call. The CDR3 spans 12 residues. Germline CDR1 reads ENHRY; CDR2 reads SYGVKD. Trimming left V 8 bases short and J 10 bases short, with 15 bases between.

V and J are TRBV10-3 and TRBJ1-1, with D perhaps matching TRBD1 (6 bases). V was cut by 10 bases and J by 1 base, with 19 bases left in between. Germline CDR1 reads ENHRY; CDR2 reads SYGVKD. The CDR3 is 15 amino acids. In nucleotides, the CDR3 is TGTGCCACCACCTTGGGGGCAGGCCGGAACACTGAAGCTTTCTTT. Its protein product is CATTLGAGRNTEAFF.

The V and J genes are TRBV18 and TRBJ1-1; possible D gene TRBD1, 5 bases. The length of the CDR3 is 14 residues. Germline assignment: CDR1 KGHSH and CDR2 LQKENI. Trimming took off 3 bases at V and 6 bases at J, with 14 bases between the two ends. DNA of the CDR3: TGTGCCAGCTCACCTAACGGGGCCGGGGCTGAAGCTTTCTTT. Translating gives CASSPNGAGAEAFF.

V gene TRBV25-1 combines with J gene TRBJ2-7, with 7 bases aligning to TRBD2. Germline V gives CDR1 MGHDK, CDR2 SYGVNS. The CDR3 has 14 amino acids. Trimming cost V 3 bases and J 1 base; bases outside gene matches: 3. CDR3 region: CASSEAGASYEQYF. CDR3 bases: TGTGCCAGCAGTGAGGCGGGAGCGTCCTACGAGCAGTACTTC.

J is TRBJ2-5 and V is TRBV9, with D tentatively TRBD2 (5 bases). CDR1 SGDLS and CDR2 YYNGEE come from the germline V gene. V was trimmed by 3 bases and J by 3 bases, leaving 15 bases between them. The CDR3 sequence is 15 residues long. DNA for the CDR3: TGTGCCAGCAGCGAAAGCGGCAGAATAAAAGAGACCCAGTACTTC. Translation gives CASSESGRIKETQYF.

The chain couples TRBV9 to TRBJ2-3, with TRBD2 matching over 7 bases. Germline loops: CDR1 SGDLS, CDR2 YYNGEE. The CDR3 totals 16 residues. The V gene end was trimmed by 0 bases and the J gene end by 2 bases; junction bases not matched to a gene: 6. CDR3 in DNA: TGTGCCAGCAGCGTAGGAACTAGCGCCCACACAGATACGCAGTATTTT. This codes for CASSVGTSAHTDTQYF.

In regard to this clone: Other DNA sequences in this specimen translate into the identical CDR3. This rearrangement joins TRBV11-3 to TRBJ2-1; no definite D call. V was trimmed by 1 base and J by 0 bases, leaving 7 bases between them. This CDR3 comprises 15 residues. Germline CDR1 is SGHNT and CDR2 is YENEEA. DNA of the CDR3: TGTGCCAGCAGCTTAGGGACCGTCTCCTACAATGAGCAGTTCTTC. It is translated as CASSLGTVSYNEQFF.

The V call is TRBV11-1, the J call TRBJ1-2, with D perhaps TRBD1 (5 bases). Germline CDR1 is SGHAT and CDR2 is FQDESV (reference sequence). V lost 3 bases to trimming and J lost 2 bases, with 10 bases between them. The CDR3 consists of 14 residues. The CDR3, as DNA: TGTGCCAGCAGCTTTGGGAAGGGGAACTATGGCTACACCTTC. This codes for CASSFGKGNYGYTF.

This chain joins TRBV5-1 and TRBJ2-6; D remains ambiguous. Germline CDR1 reads SGHRS; CDR2 reads YFSETQ. V was cut by 1 base and J by 1 base, with 9 bases left in between. The CDR3 is 16 residues long. The CDR3 reads CASSLRMGSGANVLTF. The CDR3 DNA follows: TGCGCCAGCAGCTTGCGGATGGGGTCTGGGGCCAACGTCCTGACTTTC. Full variable domain (rest looked up from reference TRBV5-1 and TRBJ2-6): KAGVTQTPRYLIKTRGQQVTLSCSPISGHRSVSWYQQTPGQGLQFLFEYFSETQRNKGNFPGRFSGRQFSNSRSEMNVSTLELGDSALYLCASSLRMGSGANVLTFGAGSRLTVL.

The chain carries TRBV7-6 and TRBJ2-5, with 7 bases identical to TRBD1. Looked up from germline, CDR1 is SGHVS and CDR2 is FNYEAQ. The CDR3 runs to 15 residues. J was trimmed by 5 bases and V by 5 bases; bases with no gene match: 11. This CDR3 is CASSNRTLRGETQYF. In DNA form, the CDR3 reads TGTGCCAGCAGCAACCGGACTCTCAGGGGGGAGACCCAGTACTTC. Full variable domain (missing parts from reference TRBV7-6 and TRBJ2-5): GAGVSQSPRYKVTKRGQDVALRCDPISGHVSLYWYRQALGQGPEFLTYFNYEAQQDKSGLPNDRFSAERPEGSISTLTIQRTEQRDSAMYRCASSNRTLRGETQYFGPGTRLLVL.

The J gene is TRBJ1-1, the V gene TRBV6-5; D is undetermined. Germline CDR1 is MNHEY and CDR2 is SVGAGI. This CDR3 has 13 amino acids. The V gene lost 3 bases and the J gene lost 4 bases, with 9 bases spanning the gap. The CDR3 loop reads CASSYRVFTEAFF. The CDR3 DNA is TGTGCCAGCAGTTATAGGGTTTTCACTGAAGCTTTCTTT.

The CDR3, as DNA: TGTGCCAGCAGCTTAAGTAGTGAAGCTTTCTTT. This sequence encodes CASSLSSEAFF. The chain carries TRBV7-9 and TRBJ1-1; D gene unclear. V lost 2 bases and J 7 bases, leaving 5 bases between the germline ends. CDR3 length: 11 residues. Germline V CDR1 and CDR2: SEHNR, FQNEAQ (reference sequence).

For this clone: The sample holds other DNA sequences that translate to the same CDR3. The chain recombines TRBV7-9 with TRBJ2-5; unclear D gene. The CDR3 extends over 14 amino acids. V was shortened by 1 base and J by 4 bases, with 10 bases between the two germline ends. Germline-derived CDR1 and CDR2 are SEHNR and FQNEAQ (reference sequence). The DNA of the CDR3 is TGTGCCAGCAGCTTAGATTCGAGCAGAGAGACCCAGTACTTC. This codes for CASSLDSSRETQYF.

As to this clone: Other DNA sequences in the same sample also yield this CDR3. The genes are TRBV3-1 (or the pseudogene TRBV3-2) and TRBJ1-1, with D unclear. Germline CDR1 is LGHDT and CDR2 is YNNKEL (reference sequence). Trimming took off 1 base at V and 8 bases at J, with 5 bases between the two ends. The CDR3 extends over 11 amino acids. The CDR3 sequence is CASSQGGEAFF. The CDR3 bases are TGTGCCAGCAGCCAAGGAGGGGAAGCTTTCTTT.